This entry describes one T cell receptor beta chain. The sample comes from a study of T cells in Graves' hyperthyroidism and ophthalmopathy. Template material for amplifying TCR beta CDR3 regions consisted of RNA transcripts. When the TCR CDR3 underwent first-round RT-PCR, the HTBI primer set was used. TCRdb processed the multiplex PCR reads anew with MiXCR; each CDR3 protein has one entry. The sample gives about 840,000 distinct CDR3 sequences, over 35% of which show up once; approximately 8.7% is in the top ten. Per the germline V gene, CDR1 is DFQATT and CDR2 is SNEGSKA (reference sequence). The CDR3 runs 14 residues. V lost 6 bases to trimming and J lost 3 bases; unmatched junction nucleotides: 8.

This chain links TRBV20-1 with TRBJ2-7, with 10 bases identical to TRBD2. The clonotype originates from a man aged 18 to 35 with Graves' hyperthyroidism. Sequenced material: blood. CDR3 DNA sequence: TGCAGTGCAGCTGGACTAGCGGAATTCTACGAGCAGTACTTC. It translates to CSAAGLAEFYEQYF.